A selection of T cell receptor beta chains follows, all from one sample in a study of patients and donors after allogeneic stem cell transplantation. TCRdb re-derived calls from the RT-PCR reads in MiXCR, one entry per CDR3 protein. The repertoire holds approximately 430,000 distinct CDR3 sequences, with 15% to 20% as singletons. The sample comprised blood, either unsorted or a sorted T cell fraction (not recorded which). These TCRs come from a human donor who was either an allogeneic HSCT recipient or a stem cell or donor lymphocyte infusion donor (not recorded which). It is not recorded whose cells these are; they may come from a transplant donor. CDR3s leave out the opening cysteine and the closing phenylalanine or tryptophan.

TRBV7-9	13	ASSLIQGRGYGYT
TRBV6-2/TRBV6-3	17	ASSYVPSGGVGSYNEQF
TRBV2	11	ASSEAVRGPQF
TRBV7-7	12	ASSLGVGTDTQY
TRBV5-1	13	ASSFGTSGTDTQY
TRBV5-1	14	ASSSGNSLLQETQY
TRBV25-1	11	ASSEEMSTEAF
TRBV20-1	13	SASLGQGARNGYT
TRBV29-1	12	SVDLQENGPEAF
TRBV20-1	12	SATRNPSNQPQH
TRBV2	14	ASRSFAGTGAYEQY
TRBV9	11	ASSVTQKDTQY
TRBV5-1	11	ASRMTGNYGYT
TRBV5-4	14	ASSSLKDSRYNEQF
TRBV18	10	ASSPRQPEAF
TRBV25-1	13	ASSDPAVSREKLF
TRBV6-2/TRBV6-3	14	ASSGTSGRVTDTQY
TRBV7-9	14	ASSKGGAGATYEQY
TRBV15	12	ATSSLRGTDTQY
TRBV12-3/TRBV12-4	12	ASSRRLEPYEQY
TRBV3-1	13	ASSPSDRLNTEAF
TRBV15	10	ATSNRTGELF
TRBV7-8	15	ASSLGGSGDLQETQY
TRBV20-1	14	SATWADSLVTDTQY
TRBV6-1	12	ASSVAGGRYEQY
TRBV4-1	12	ASSQDSNTGELF